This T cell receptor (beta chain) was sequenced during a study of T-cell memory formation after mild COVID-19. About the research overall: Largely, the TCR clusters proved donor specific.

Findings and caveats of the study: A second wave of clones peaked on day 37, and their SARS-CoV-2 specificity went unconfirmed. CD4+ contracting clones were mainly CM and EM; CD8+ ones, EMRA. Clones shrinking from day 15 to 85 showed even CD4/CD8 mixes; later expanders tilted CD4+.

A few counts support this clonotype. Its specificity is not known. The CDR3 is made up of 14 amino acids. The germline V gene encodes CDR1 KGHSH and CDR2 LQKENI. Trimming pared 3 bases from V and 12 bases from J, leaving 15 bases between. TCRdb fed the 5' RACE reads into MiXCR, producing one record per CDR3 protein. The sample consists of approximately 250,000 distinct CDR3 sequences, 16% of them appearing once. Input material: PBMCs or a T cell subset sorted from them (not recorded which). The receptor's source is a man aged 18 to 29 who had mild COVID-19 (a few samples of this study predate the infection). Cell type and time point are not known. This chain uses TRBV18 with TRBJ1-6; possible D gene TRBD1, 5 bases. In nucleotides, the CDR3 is TGTGCCAGCTCACCCTCCGCTGGGGCTAGACCCCTCCACTTT. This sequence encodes CASSPSAGARPLHF.